This TCR beta chain is from a study of cytomegalovirus exposure and HLA in healthy donors. This PCR relied on a set of 60 Vbeta primers and 13 Jbeta primers. The repertoire was sequenced with immunoSEQ multiplex PCR; TCRdb's copy has only in-frame clones and lacks some. There are 100,000 to 150,000 clones in the sample; 65% to 85% occur only once, and less than 2% lies in the top ten. With regard to this clone: What it recognizes is unknown.

Germline V gene lookup returns CDR1 SEHNR and CDR2 FQNEAQ (reference sequence). The CDR3 extends over 12 amino acids. The germline V and J ends were trimmed by 6 bases and 3 bases, with 7 bases remaining between them. Study-level findings and limits: For presence/absence analyses, sequencing depth was assumed to be roughly uniform across donors. Evidence from a later analysis indicated that most CMV-associated TCR beta chains looked HLA-restricted. TCR beta V- and J-gene trimming, according to a later analysis, was linked to a missense DCLRE1C variant.

J is TRBJ2-3 and V is TRBV7-9, with unresolved D. Sample: PBMCs. The sequence derives from a woman between 18 and 30 years old in good health and CMV-seronegative. The CDR3 loop is CASSSVTDTQYF. The CDR3 bases are TGTGCCAGCAGTTCCGTAACAGATACGCAGTATTTT.